Presented here are 30 T cell receptor beta chains from one specimen sequenced in a study of regulatory T cells in long-lasting Graves disease. Relying on iRepertoire HTBI primers and Arm-PCR of CDR3 regions, the team built TCR beta libraries. A single record per CDR3 protein comes from TCRdb applying MiXCR to the multiplex PCR reads. Altogether approximately 350,000 distinct CDR3 sequences are present, over 15% being singletons, with the ten largest covering just under 30%. As to time point: newly diagnosed GD, antithyroid drugs for less than 3 months. After RNA was extracted from PBMCs, the TCR library was made from it. This sample was also put to use in a study of T cells in Graves' hyperthyroidism and ophthalmopathy.

The sequences come from peripheral blood mononuclear cells (PBMCs), collected at new diagnosis, from a patient treated with antithyroid drugs. The source of these receptors is a man aged 40-55 years with Graves disease.

This clonotype showed up just a few times. This may come from a read error, since a much larger clone is one base off. In DNA form, the CDR3 reads TGTGCCTGGAGTCACACAGAGAATCAGCCCCAGCATTTT. Its protein is CAWSHTENQPQHF. The chain has TRBV30 and TRBJ1-5; D ambiguous. Germline CDR1 is GTSNPN and CDR2 is SVGIG (reference sequence). Trimming cost V 2 bases and J 4 bases, with 9 bases left between them. CDR3 size: 13 residues.

The chain is built from TRBV9 and TRBJ1-2; possible D gene TRBD1, 6 bases. Trimming removed 0 bases from V and 7 bases from J, with 7 bases in between. The V gene's germline CDR1 is SGDLS and CDR2 YYNGEE. The CDR3 extends over 12 amino acids. Written as DNA, the CDR3 is TGTGCCAGCAGCGTAGGAGGGGGTGGCTACACCTTC. Translation: CASSVGGGGYTF.

This clonotype came up many times. The rearrangement joins TRBV5-1 to TRBJ2-3, with 8 bases that match TRBD1. This CDR3 is built from 16 residues. Losses at the gene ends were 4 bases for V and 3 bases for J; bases not matched to a gene: 10. CDR1 is SGHRS and CDR2 is YFSETQ in the germline V gene. DNA for the CDR3: TGCGCCAGCAGCCCCCAGACAGGGGCGGCTACAGATACGCAGTATTTT. Its protein product is CASSPQTGAATDTQYF.

This clonotype was seen repeatedly, ten times or more. J is TRBJ1-1 and V is TRBV5-1, with no clear D. The V end lost 3 bases, the J end lost 0 bases, and 9 bases lay between the germline ends. Germline loops: CDR1 SGHRS, CDR2 YFSETQ. This CDR3 spans 14 amino acids. The CDR3 nucleotides read TGCGCCAGCAGCTCCCGACGGATGAACACTGAAGCTTTCTTT. It yields the protein CASSSRRMNTEAFF.

This clonotype was seen many times. Here the CDR3 reads CASSFGTDDTEAFF. The CDR3 DNA reads as TGTGCCAGCTCATTTGGGACAGACGACACTGAAGCTTTCTTT. This chain joins TRBV18 and TRBJ1-1; TRBD1 matches 7 bases. The CDR3 extends over 14 amino acids. J gave up 3 bases and V 5 bases, and 6 bases lay outside the gene matches. Germline CDR1 KGHSH, CDR2 LQKENI. Using reference TRBV18 and TRBJ1-1 for the parts outside the CDR3, the full variable domain is NAGVMQNPRHLVRRRGQEARLRCSPMKGHSHVYWYRQLPEEGLKFMVYLQKENIIDESGMPKERFSAEFPKEGPSILRIQQVVRGDSAAYFCASSFGTDDTEAFFGQGTRLTVV.

Points on this clonotype: This likely traces to a read error, being one base from a far larger clone. V and J are TRBV6-1 and TRBJ2-1; D possibly corresponds to TRBD2 (5 bases). Between the trimmed V and J ends, which lost 6 bases and 3 bases, there was a span of 9 bases. CDR1 is MNHNS and CDR2 is SASEGT in the germline V gene. The CDR3 sequence is 13 residues long. The CDR3 nucleotides read TGTGCCAGCAGAGGGCGGGTCTACAATGAGCAGTTCTTC. Amino acid sequence: CASRGRVYNEQFF.

This clonotype was seen ten or more times. The genes are TRBV5-1 and TRBJ1-5; no reliable D call. Germline CDR1 and CDR2: SGHRS and YFSETQ. The V end lost 4 bases, the J end lost 5 bases, and 13 bases lay between the germline ends. The CDR3 runs to 14 residues. In DNA, the CDR3 is TGCGCCAGCAGCGTGGCGGGATTGGATCAGCCCCAGCATTTT. Residues: CASSVAGLDQPQHF.

The V gene is TRBV19, the J gene TRBJ1-1; D is uncertain. In germline, CDR1 is LNHDA, CDR2 SQIVND (reference sequence). V was trimmed by 4 bases and J by 5 bases, leaving 11 bases between them. The CDR3 loop spans 13 amino acids. CDR3 amino acids: CASSSNSRTEAFF. The CDR3 nucleotides read TGTGCCAGTAGTAGTAACAGTCGGACTGAAGCTTTCTTT.

This clonotype was seen repeatedly, ten times or more. The chain recombines TRBV30 with TRBJ1-6; tentative D call: TRBD1 (6 bases). There are 14 residues in the CDR3. The germline CDR1 and CDR2 sequences are GTSNPN and SVGIG (reference sequence). V lost 0 bases, J lost 4 bases, and 7 bases lay in between. CDR3 region: CAWSVQGYNSPLHF. DNA for the CDR3: TGTGCCTGGAGTGTACAGGGTTATAATTCACCCCTCCACTTT.

This rearrangement joins TRBV29-1 to TRBJ2-1, with a tentative D call TRBD2 (5 bases). Germline CDR1 is SQVTM and CDR2 is ANQGSEA. The CDR3 sequence is 12 residues long. Trimming took off 4 bases at V and 4 bases at J, with 8 bases between the two ends. CDR3 bases: TGCAGCGTTGTGAGGGATTACAATGAGCAGTTCTTC. As protein: CSVVRDYNEQFF.

The J gene is TRBJ1-4, the V gene TRBV28; D possibly corresponds to TRBD1 (5 bases). Germline lookup yields CDR1 MDHEN and CDR2 SYDVKM. V was clipped by 6 bases and J by 8 bases, with 22 bases between them. This CDR3 region has 16 residues. DNA for the CDR3: TGTGCCAGCAGCCCACCCCCGGGGGGTCGAGGAGAAAAACTGTTTTTT. Its translation is CASSPPPGGRGEKLFF.

In this sample, this clonotype turned up a few times. Since a much larger clone is just one base distant, this may be a read error. V gene TRBV12-3 or TRBV12-4 combines with J gene TRBJ2-7, with a weak D call TRBD2 (7 bases). The CDR3 runs 15 residues. Written as DNA, the CDR3 is TGTGCCAGCAGTTTCGGCGGGGGACAATCCTACGTGCAGTACTTC. This gives the protein CASSFGGGQSYVQYF.

The sample holds many counts of this clonotype. The gene calls are TRBV29-1 and TRBJ2-2, with 7 bases lining up with TRBD1. The CDR3 runs 14 residues. CDR1 is SQVTM and CDR2 is ANQGSEA in the germline V gene. Trimming cost V 5 bases and J 2 bases; bases outside gene matches: 5. The CDR3 region has the DNA TGCAGCGTTAATACAGGGGTCAACACCGGGGAGCTGTTTTTT. Its translation: CSVNTGVNTGELFF.

J is TRBJ2-2 and V is TRBV6-1; D is possibly TRBD1 (6 bases). The CDR3 spans 16 residues. Looked up from germline, CDR1 is MNHNS and CDR2 is SASEGT. V dropped 6 bases and J dropped 1 base, with 15 bases sitting between them. Here the CDR3 reads CASSRVRGMNTGELFF. The CDR3 region has the DNA TGTGCCAGCAGCCGAGTCAGGGGAATGAACACCGGGGAGCTGTTTTTT.

The DNA for the CDR3 is TGCAGTGCTGACCCCCAGGGGATAGTTGGGACTGAAGCTTTCTTT. Translating it yields CSADPQGIVGTEAFF. The rearrangement joins TRBV20-1 to TRBJ1-1, with D possibly matching TRBD1 (6 bases). Deletions cut 5 bases from V and 5 bases from J, with 21 bases between. The length of the CDR3 is 15 residues. Germline values: CDR1 DFQATT, CDR2 SNEGSKA (reference sequence).

The rearrangement uses TRBV12-3 or TRBV12-4 and TRBJ2-1, with 7 nucleotides matching TRBD2. Trimming cost V 1 base and J 9 bases; bases outside gene matches: 6. The CDR3 loop spans 14 amino acids. CDR3 sequence: CASSLDRGGGEQFF. As DNA, the CDR3 is TGTGCCAGCAGTTTAGATCGCGGGGGTGGTGAGCAGTTCTTC.

The table lists this clonotype with many counts. The chain combines TRBV7-9 with TRBJ1-1; D unclear. Trimming stripped 7 bases from V and 4 bases from J, with 16 bases between. The CDR3 runs 14 residues. Germline CDR1 is SEHNR and CDR2 is FQNEAQ (reference sequence). For the CDR3, the DNA is TGTGCCAGCATCCCGACCGGGATGGGCACTGAAGCTTTCTTT. Encoded protein: CASIPTGMGTEAFF.

The sample holds many counts of this clonotype. The chain couples TRBV28 to TRBJ2-1; D not certain. The CDR3 sequence is 12 residues long. Germline CDR1 MDHEN, CDR2 SYDVKM. V lost 10 bases, J lost 9 bases, and 16 bases lay in between. This CDR3 reads CATTGLAGEQFF. Here the CDR3 DNA reads TGTGCCACCACCGGTTTAGCCGGTGAGCAGTTCTTC.

The chain has TRBV6-9 and TRBJ1-2, with 9 bases lining up with TRBD1. This CDR3 spans 16 amino acids. Per the germline V gene, CDR1 is MNHGY and CDR2 is SVAAGI. J lost 4 bases, V lost 3 bases, and 9 bases had no gene match. Written as DNA, the CDR3 is TGTGCCAGCAGTTACTCCGGACAGGGGCGTTTCTATGGCTACACCTTC. It specifies CASSYSGQGRFYGYTF.

A remark on this clonotype: A much larger clone lies a single base off, so this may be a read error. The chain uses TRBV28 and TRBJ1-5; 7 nucleotides match TRBD1. The germline CDR1 and CDR2 sequences are MDHEN and SYDVKM. The V and J ends lost 5 bases and 3 bases, in that order; junction bases with no gene match: 10. The CDR3 extends over 16 amino acids. The CDR3 protein is CASSLTGDSLNQPQHF. The CDR3 DNA reads TGTGCCAGCAGTCTCACCGGGGACAGTCTCAATCAGCCCCAGCATTTT. The whole variable domain, remainder taken from reference TRBV28 and TRBJ1-5, is DVKVTQSSRYLVKRTGEKVFLECVQDMDHENMFWYRQDPGLGLRLIYFSYDVKMKEKGDIPEGYSVSREKKERFSLILESASTNQTSMYLCASSLTGDSLNQPQHFGDGTRLSIL.

V and J are TRBV27 and TRBJ1-1; the match to TRBD1 covers 8 bases. CDR3 length: 15 residues. Germline V gene lookup returns CDR1 MNHEY and CDR2 SMNVEV (reference sequence). V lost 6 bases to trimming and J lost 4 bases; unmatched junction nucleotides: 10. In DNA, the CDR3 is TGTGCCAGCAGCAGGGGGCGGGGATTGGGCACTGAAGCTTTCTTT. It encodes CASSRGRGLGTEAFF.

This clonotype was counted ten times or more. The CDR3, as DNA: TGCAGTACCATCGGGACAGGGGGCTTCTACGAGCAGTACTTC. Translating it yields CSTIGTGGFYEQYF. The rearrangement joins TRBV20-1 to TRBJ2-7, with TRBD1 matching 12 bases. The V gene end was trimmed by 8 bases and the J gene end by 3 bases; junction bases not matched to a gene: 8. CDR1 is DFQATT and CDR2 is SNEGSKA in the germline V gene (reference sequence). The CDR3 is 14 residues long.

This chain uses TRBV9 with TRBJ2-7; 9 bases line up with TRBD1. From germline, CDR1 is SGDLS and CDR2 YYNGEE. The CDR3 loop spans 13 amino acids. The trim removed 3 bases at V and 6 bases at J, leaving 4 bases unmatched. CDR3 amino acids: CASSAPQGAEQYF. CDR3 DNA sequence: TGTGCCAGCAGCGCCCCACAGGGGGCCGAGCAGTACTTC.

The CDR3 DNA reads as TGTGCCAGCAAAACTTTAGCGAGCTTCTATGGCTACACCTTC. This gives the protein CASKTLASFYGYTF. This chain joins TRBV28 and TRBJ1-2; D gene unclear. There are 14 residues in the CDR3. Germline CDR1 and CDR2: MDHEN and SYDVKM. V was shortened by 7 bases and J by 4 bases, with 16 bases between the two germline ends.

This clonotype was recorded many times. V usage is TRBV28 and J usage is TRBJ2-1; the D gene could be TRBD1 or TRBD2 (5 bases each). Germline assignment: CDR1 MDHEN and CDR2 SYDVKM. The CDR3 is made up of 16 amino acids. Deletions cut 6 bases from V and 5 bases from J, with 20 bases between. CDR3 sequence reads: CASRGQIGLINNEQFF. The CDR3 DNA reads TGTGCCAGCAGGGGGCAAATCGGACTGATCAACAATGAGCAGTTCTTC. Full variable domain (remainder filled in from reference TRBV28 and TRBJ2-1): DVKVTQSSRYLVKRTGEKVFLECVQDMDHENMFWYRQDPGLGLRLIYFSYDVKMKEKGDIPEGYSVSREKKERFSLILESASTNQTSMYLCASRGQIGLINNEQFFGPGTRLTVL.

V gene TRBV29-1 combines with J gene TRBJ2-1, with 14 bases aligning to TRBD2. Trimming took 2 bases from V and 4 from J; bases not matched to a gene: 4. Germline CDR1 and CDR2: SQVTM and ANQGSEA. The CDR3 runs 16 residues. This CDR3 is CSVESGLAGVYNEQFF. CDR3 DNA sequence: TGCAGCGTTGAATCGGGACTAGCGGGGGTTTACAATGAGCAGTTCTTC.

The chain links TRBV9 to TRBJ2-2, with 8 nucleotides matching TRBD2. In germline, CDR1 is SGDLS, CDR2 YYNGEE. J was trimmed by 0 bases and V by 4 bases; bases with no gene match: 8. The CDR3 runs 17 residues. As DNA, the CDR3 is TGTGCCAGCAGCCCCCGCTCGGGGGGGCCGAACACCGGGGAGCTGTTTTTT. Translation: CASSPRSGGPNTGELFF.

Of note for this clonotype: Relative to the germline gene, one junction end is altered; a read error may explain this. This chain links TRBV5-8 with TRBJ2-7; D not resolved. This CDR3 comprises 11 residues. CDR1 is SGHTS, CDR2 YDEGEE, per germline. The CDR3 region is CASSLVSPWDF. CDR3 coding DNA: TGTGCCAGCAGCTTGGTCTCGCCGTGGGACTTC.

This clonotype was observed a few times. The genes are TRBV6-1 and TRBJ2-7, with 9 bases lining up with TRBD1. Losses at the gene ends were 11 bases for V and 1 base for J; bases not matched to a gene: 12. The germline gives CDR1 MNHNS, CDR2 SASEGT. CDR3 length equals 15 residues. The CDR3 protein is CAFRDRAGISYEQYF. The CDR3 bases are TGTGCCTTCCGGGACAGGGCCGGGATATCCTACGAGCAGTACTTC.

This clonotype was detected many times. The V gene is TRBV6-1, the J gene TRBJ2-7; tentatively, D is TRBD2 (5 bases). The ends were cut back, 7 bases at V and 1 base at J, with 14 bases in the middle. There are 14 residues in the CDR3. The germline V gene has CDR1 MNHNS and CDR2 SASEGT. This chain's CDR3 is CASNPRTGSYEQYF. The CDR3 region has the DNA TGTGCCAGCAATCCAAGGACTGGTTCCTACGAGCAGTACTTC.